Following are 30 T cell receptor beta chains from one sample sequenced in a study of Graves' ophthalmopathy and Graves' hyperthyroidism (dated by TCRdb to the late 2010s). TCRdb lists the instrument as Illumina HiSeq 2000. For repertoire sequencing, the TCR beta CDR3 regions were amplified from RNA transcripts. A first-round RT-PCR used HTBI primers with the Qiagen OneStep RT-PCR kit, followed by a second-round multiplex PCR, size selection and purification. TCRdb redid the processing of the public reads, applying fastp at Q25 and MiXCR, and retained in-frame beta chains. Here each entry gathers all rows of one CDR3 protein and keeps the most common genes and DNA. This sample gives 200,000 to 250,000 distinct CDR3 sequences in total; around a fifth of them show up just once. The biggest ten clones account for roughly 44% of the sample. The sequenced sample was peripheral blood. Source of these receptors: a woman aged 45-65 years with Graves' ophthalmopathy. Donor details come from another sample of the same person, matched by shared clones.

The chain has TRBV20-1 and TRBJ2-7, with D perhaps matching TRBD2 (5 bases). The DNA end is more similar to TRBJ2-1, so the J call may be wrong. CDR3 length: 12 amino acids. Germline V gene sequence: CDR1 DFQATT, CDR2 SNEGSKA (reference sequence). The CDR3 reads CSAIRTGYEQFF. The CDR3 DNA reads as TGCAGTGCAATCCGGACTGGATACGAGCAGTTCTTC.

This clonotype has ten or more counts. The rearrangement joins TRBV6-1 to TRBJ1-1, with D maybe TRBD1 (5 bases). This CDR3 region has 14 residues. CDR1 is MNHNS, CDR2 SASEGT, per germline. V was pared by 5 bases and J by 6 bases, with 16 bases between. CDR3 region: CASSQRAGVSEAFF. The DNA for the CDR3 is TGTGCCAGCAGTCAGCGAGCGGGGGTGTCTGAAGCTTTCTTT.

This clonotype was counted many times. The rearrangement links TRBV20-1 to TRBJ1-5, with TRBD1 as a possible D gene (5 bases). The V gene lost 3 bases and the J gene lost 0 bases, with 15 bases spanning the gap. The germline V gene has CDR1 DFQATT and CDR2 SNEGSKA (reference sequence). The CDR3 totals 16 residues. The CDR3: CSASSSGPYSNQPQHF. CDR3 nucleotide sequence: TGCAGTGCTAGCTCGTCAGGGCCTTATAGCAATCAGCCCCAGCATTTT.

This clonotype was detected a few times. This chain joins TRBV12-3 or TRBV12-4 and TRBJ2-5, with TRBD1 matching 8 bases. With V trimmed by 7 bases and J by 5 bases, 9 bases remained unmatched. This CDR3 spans 14 amino acids. The CDR3 coding sequence is TGTGCCAGCACCATGCAGGGGGCAATGGAGACCCAGTACTTC. This translates into CASTMQGAMETQYF.

This clonotype was seen repeatedly, ten times or more. The chain is built from TRBV6-5 and TRBJ1-6, with 8 bases aligning to TRBD1. The J segment lost 6 bases and the V segment lost 6 bases, leaving 7 bases of the junction unmatched. Germline CDR1 is MNHEY and CDR2 is SVGAGI. This CDR3 comprises 15 residues. CDR3 in DNA: TGTGCCAGCAGCTCCGGGACAGGCTTTAATTCACCCCTCCACTTT. Its protein product is CASSSGTGFNSPLHF.

This clonotype came up many times. J is TRBJ1-1 and V is TRBV12-3 or TRBV12-4; D gene uncertain. The CDR3 is made up of 15 amino acids. The V end lost 6 bases, the J end lost 3 bases, and 17 bases lay between the germline ends. DNA for the CDR3: TGTGCCAGCAGGCTCGGGAGTGCTCGGGACACTGAAGCTTTCTTT. This sequence encodes CASRLGSARDTEAFF.

This clonotype was seen a few times. The chain employs TRBV6-1 and TRBJ1-1; D is perhaps TRBD1 (6 bases). The ends were cut back, 2 bases at V and 4 bases at J, with 11 bases in the middle. The CDR3 covers 14 residues. Germline CDR1 and CDR2: MNHNS and SASEGT. The CDR3 sequence is CASSESTGSTEAFF. The CDR3 DNA reads as TGTGCCAGCAGTGAAAGTACAGGGAGCACTGAAGCTTTCTTT.

This clonotype was seen many times. V gene TRBV6-9 combines with J gene TRBJ1-2, with TRBD1 identical over 10 bases. The CDR3 extends over 16 amino acids. Trimming cost V 6 bases and J 6 bases; bases outside gene matches: 13. In germline, CDR1 is MNHGY, CDR2 SVAAGI. CDR3 sequence: CASRVIGGQGSHGYTF. CDR3 DNA sequence: TGTGCCAGCAGGGTTATCGGGGGACAGGGGAGCCATGGCTACACCTTC.

This clonotype was counted between two and nine times. The chain couples TRBV6-5 to TRBJ1-6, with no clear D. The V gene lost 2 bases and the J gene lost 7 bases, with 12 bases spanning the gap. This CDR3 spans 15 amino acids. Germline CDR1 reads MNHEY; CDR2 reads SVGAGI. CDR3 in amino acids: CASSYQDAMNSPLHF. CDR3 in DNA: TGTGCCAGCAGTTACCAGGACGCAATGAATTCACCCCTCCACTTT.

This clonotype came up many times. The chain employs TRBV20-1 and TRBJ2-5; 11 bases align to TRBD2. This CDR3 region has 16 residues. V was clipped by 3 bases and J by 5 bases; unmatched bases: 11. Germline CDR1 is DFQATT and CDR2 is SNEGSKA (reference sequence). The CDR3 here is CSARSALAGGGETQYF. The CDR3 region has the DNA TGCAGTGCTAGGAGTGCCCTAGCGGGAGGAGGGGAGACCCAGTACTTC.

This clonotype was seen repeatedly, ten times or more. The J gene is TRBJ2-7, the V gene TRBV6-1; no clear D. Per germline, CDR1 MNHNS and CDR2 SASEGT. This CDR3 comprises 14 residues. The ends were cut back, 3 bases at V and 3 bases at J, with 12 bases in the middle. Here the CDR3 reads CASSEELRIYEQYF. The CDR3 nucleotides read TGTGCCAGCAGTGAGGAGTTGCGGATCTACGAGCAGTACTTC.

This clonotype was seen repeatedly, ten times or more. V and J are TRBV7-9 and TRBJ2-7, with 9 positions matching TRBD1. The junction had 3 bases not matched to a gene; V was cut back by 3 bases and J by 6 bases. CDR1 is SEHNR, CDR2 FQNEAQ, per germline (reference sequence). This CDR3 is 13 amino acids long. The CDR3 sequence: CASSFGTGLEQYF. DNA of the CDR3: TGTGCCAGCAGCTTCGGGACAGGGCTCGAGCAGTACTTC.

The sample holds many counts of this clonotype. The rearrangement uses TRBV5-1 and TRBJ2-7; TRBD1 or TRBD2 may be the D gene (5 bases each). This CDR3 spans 13 amino acids. Trimming pared 6 bases from V and 3 bases from J, leaving 13 bases between. CDR1 is SGHRS and CDR2 is YFSETQ in the germline V gene. The CDR3 reads CASNRDRDYEQYF. Here the CDR3 DNA reads TGCGCCAGCAACCGGGACCGAGACTACGAGCAGTACTTC.

The J gene is TRBJ2-2, the V gene TRBV11-1; TRBD1 or TRBD2 may be the D gene (6 bases each). Per germline, CDR1 SGHAT and CDR2 FQDESV (reference sequence). Deletions cut 5 bases from V and 7 bases from J, with 17 bases between. The CDR3 loop spans 15 amino acids. CDR3 sequence: CASSPRGQSLGELFF. The CDR3 DNA is TGTGCCAGCAGCCCACGGGGGCAGTCTCTCGGGGAGCTGTTTTTT. The full variable domain, rest sourced from reference TRBV11-1 and TRBJ2-2, is EAEVAQSPRYKITEKSQAVAFWCDPISGHATLYWYRQILGQGPELLVQFQDESVVDDSQLPKDRFSAERLKGVDSTLKIQPAELGDSAMYLCASSPRGQSLGELFFGEGSRLTVL.

This clonotype has at least ten counts. This chain links TRBV6-2 or TRBV6-3 with TRBJ2-7, with TRBD2 as a possible D gene (5 bases). Between the trimmed V and J ends, which lost 6 bases and 2 bases, there was a span of 8 bases. Germline V gene data show CDR1 as MNHEY and CDR2 as SVGEGT. The CDR3 is 12 residues long. CDR3 loop: CASRRTAYEQYF. The DNA for the CDR3 is TGTGCCAGCAGGCGGACTGCCTACGAGCAGTACTTC.

In its sample, this clonotype was seen a few times. The chain recombines TRBV19 with TRBJ1-3; D not certain. CDR1 is LNHDA and CDR2 is SQIVND in the germline V gene (reference sequence). CDR3 length: 14 amino acids. The V and J ends lost 7 bases and 0 bases respectively, with 10 bases between them. CDR3 DNA: TGTGCCAGTATGTCCGGGCGCTCTGGAAACACCATATATTTT. Translation: CASMSGRSGNTIYF.

The rearrangement links TRBV4-1 to TRBJ2-5, with 9 bases identical to TRBD1. V dropped 4 bases and J dropped 5; count of bases not matched to a gene: 17. The CDR3 runs to 18 residues. The germline V gene has CDR1 MGHRA and CDR2 YSYEKL. DNA for the CDR3: TGCGCCAGCAGCCGAAGAGGGGGACAGGGACTATTCGAGGAGACCCAGTACTTC. Amino acids: CASSRRGGQGLFEETQYF.

Many counts were recorded for this clonotype. The V call is TRBV20-1, the J call TRBJ2-7; TRBD2 aligns across 9 bases. CDR3 length: 16 amino acids. Germline V gene data show CDR1 as DFQATT and CDR2 as SNEGSKA (reference sequence). The J segment lost 5 bases and the V segment lost 0 bases, leaving 11 bases of the junction unmatched. CDR3 coding DNA: TGCAGTGCTAGAGATCCTAATAGCGGGAGTAATGACGAGCAGTACTTC. It is translated as CSARDPNSGSNDEQYF.

The chain employs TRBV27 and TRBJ1-1; TRBD1 matches at 7 bases. The CDR3 has 15 residues. J lost 0 bases, V lost 5 bases, and 6 bases had no gene match. The germline CDR1 and CDR2 sequences are MNHEY and SMNVEV (reference sequence). The CDR3 nucleotides are TGTGCCAGCAGTCGCCCGACAGGGATGAACACTGAAGCTTTCTTT. It is translated as CASSRPTGMNTEAFF.

J is TRBJ2-5 and V is TRBV15, with 12 bases identical to TRBD2. CDR3 size: 17 residues. From germline, CDR1 is LNHNV and CDR2 YYDKDF (reference sequence). V dropped 0 bases and J dropped 7; count of bases not matched to a gene: 9. The CDR3 reads CATSRDPLAGGLGTQYF. In DNA form, the CDR3 reads TGTGCCACCAGCAGAGACCCACTAGCGGGGGGTTTGGGGACCCAGTACTTC. The complete variable domain, with remaining parts taken from reference TRBV15 and TRBJ2-5, reads DAMVIQNPRYQVTQFGKPVTLSCSQTLNHNVMYWYQQKSSQAPKLLFHYYDKDFNNEADTPDNFQSRRPNTSFCFLDIRSPGLGDTAMYLCATSRDPLAGGLGTQYFGPGTRLLVL.

At least ten counts were recorded for this clonotype. The chain uses TRBV6-2 or TRBV6-3 and TRBJ2-7; D may be TRBD1 (6 bases). Germline lookup yields CDR1 MNHEY and CDR2 SVGEGT. V was trimmed by 5 bases and J by 0 bases, leaving 8 bases between them. The CDR3 covers 13 residues. DNA for the CDR3: TGTGCCAGCAGTCGGACAGCCTCCTACGAGCAGTACTTC. Protein sequence: CASSRTASYEQYF.

Only one count was recorded for this clonotype. This chain uses TRBV28 with TRBJ1-5; D is ambiguous. Between the trimmed V and J ends, which lost 4 bases and 5 bases, there was a span of 12 bases. Germline V gene lookup returns CDR1 MDHEN and CDR2 SYDVKM. This CDR3 region has 14 residues. CDR3 region: CASSSLGGHQPQHF. CDR3 nucleotide sequence: TGTGCCAGCAGTTCCCTGGGCGGCCATCAGCCCCAGCATTTT.

This clonotype was seen at least ten times. The genes are TRBV27 and TRBJ2-7; TRBD1 might be the D (7 bases). Looked up from germline, CDR1 is MNHEY and CDR2 is SMNVEV (reference sequence). The CDR3 extends over 15 amino acids. V was shortened by 8 bases and J by 4 bases, with 21 bases between the two germline ends. CDR3 sequence reads: CASGSRRGTEYEQYF. The CDR3 bases are TGTGCCAGCGGGAGCAGGAGGGGGACAGAGTACGAGCAGTACTTC.

This clonotype was recorded at least ten times. The chain has TRBV25-1 and TRBJ2-5; the D call may be TRBD1 or TRBD2 (5 bases each). This CDR3 is 16 amino acids long. Germline V CDR1 and CDR2: MGHDK, SYGVNS. Trimming removed 1 base at V and 0 bases at J, with 12 bases between. The CDR3 DNA sequence: TGTGCCAGCAGTGAATCGATAGGGACCTACCAAGAGACCCAGTACTTC. Its protein is CASSESIGTYQETQYF.

This chain joins TRBV6-5 and TRBJ1-2, with TRBD1 identical over 7 bases. V lost 2 bases to trimming and J lost 4 bases; unmatched junction nucleotides: 10. Germline assignment: CDR1 MNHEY and CDR2 SVGAGI. The CDR3 is 16 amino acids. CDR3 nucleotides: TGTGCCAGCAGTTACGCTGACAGGGCTTTCCTCTATGGCTACACCTTC. The encoded protein is CASSYADRAFLYGYTF.

This clonotype was seen at least ten times. The chain carries TRBV11-2 and TRBJ1-2; 7 nucleotides agree with TRBD1. Looked up from germline, CDR1 is SGHAT and CDR2 is FQNNGV. The V and J ends lost 9 bases and 2 bases, in that order; junction bases with no gene match: 6. The CDR3 loop spans 13 amino acids. The CDR3 here is CASMMTGNYGYTF. In nucleotides, the CDR3 is TGTGCCAGTATGATGACAGGGAACTATGGCTACACCTTC.

A note on this clonotype: The DNA is omitted, as the CDR3 cannot be located on it reliably, and the CDR3 follows TCRdb's listing. The rearrangement uses TRBV2 and TRBJ2-5; TRBD2 is the table's D call and was not checked against the DNA. The CDR3 length equals 15 residues, ends included. CDR1 is SNHLY, CDR2 FYNNEI, per germline. CDR3 in amino acids: CASSEFASGSGERYF.

Regarding this clonotype: At one of its ends the junction is not consistent with the germline gene, which may arise from a read error. J is TRBJ2-7 and V is TRBV6-1; no clear D gene. There are 14 residues in the CDR3. Germline V gene data show CDR1 as MNHNS and CDR2 as SASEGT. This CDR3 reads CASSAILTLSEQSF. Written as DNA, the CDR3 is TGTGCCAGCAGTGCGATCCTTACCCTCTCCGAGCAGTCCTTC.

Relative to its sample, this clonotype is medium-sized. The chain links TRBV27 to TRBJ2-7, with 7 bases aligning to TRBD2. Losses at the gene ends were 5 bases for V and 2 bases for J; bases not matched to a gene: 3. Germline assignment: CDR1 MNHEY and CDR2 SMNVEV (reference sequence). The CDR3 runs 13 residues. CDR3 DNA: TGTGCCAGCAGTCCTCGGGGGGCCTACGAGCAGTACTTC. It yields the protein CASSPRGAYEQYF.

This clonotype was observed many times. The rearrangement joins TRBV29-1 to TRBJ2-5; no definite D call. The CDR3 length is 13 residues. V lost 5 bases and J lost 7, with 17 bases in between. Germline V gene data show CDR1 as SQVTM and CDR2 as ANQGSEA. Here the CDR3 reads CSVFGYSPGTQYF. Here the CDR3 DNA reads TGCAGCGTTTTTGGTTATTCCCCGGGGACCCAGTACTTC.